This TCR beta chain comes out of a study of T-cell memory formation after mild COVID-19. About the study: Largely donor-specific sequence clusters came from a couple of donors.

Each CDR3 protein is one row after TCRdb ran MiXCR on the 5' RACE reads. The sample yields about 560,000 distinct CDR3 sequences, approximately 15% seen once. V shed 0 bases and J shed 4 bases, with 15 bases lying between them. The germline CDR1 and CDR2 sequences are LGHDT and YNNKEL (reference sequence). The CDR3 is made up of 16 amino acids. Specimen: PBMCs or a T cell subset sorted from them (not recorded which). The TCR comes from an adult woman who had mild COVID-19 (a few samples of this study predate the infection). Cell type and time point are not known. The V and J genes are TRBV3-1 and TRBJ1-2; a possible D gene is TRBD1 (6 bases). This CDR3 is CASSQDAVRGTYGYTF. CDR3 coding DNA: TGTGCCAGCAGCCAAGATGCGGTCAGGGGAACCTATGGCTACACCTTC. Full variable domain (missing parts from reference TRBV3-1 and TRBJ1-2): DTAVSQTPKYLVTQMGNDKSIKCEQNLGHDTMYWYKQDSKKFLKIMFSYNNKELIINETVPNRFSPKSPDKAHLNLHINSLELGDSAVYFCASSQDAVRGTYGYTFGSGTRLTVV.